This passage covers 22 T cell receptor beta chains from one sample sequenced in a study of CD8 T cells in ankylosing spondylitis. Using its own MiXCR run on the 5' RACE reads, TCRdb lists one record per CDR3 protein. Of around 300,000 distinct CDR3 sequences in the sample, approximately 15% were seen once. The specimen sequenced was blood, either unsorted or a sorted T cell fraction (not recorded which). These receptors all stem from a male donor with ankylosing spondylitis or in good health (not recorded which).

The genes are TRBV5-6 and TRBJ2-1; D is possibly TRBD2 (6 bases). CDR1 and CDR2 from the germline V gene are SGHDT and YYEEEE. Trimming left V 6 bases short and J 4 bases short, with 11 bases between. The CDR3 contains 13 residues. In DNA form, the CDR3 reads TGTGCCAGCACCGCACTAGCTTACAATGAGCAGTTCTTC. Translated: CASTALAYNEQFF. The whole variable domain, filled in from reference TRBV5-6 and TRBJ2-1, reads DAGVTQSPTHLIKTRGQQVTLRCSPKSGHDTVSWYQQALGQGPQFIFQYYEEEERQRGNFPDRFSGHQFPNYSSELNVNALLLGDSALYLCASTALAYNEQFFGPGTRLTVL.

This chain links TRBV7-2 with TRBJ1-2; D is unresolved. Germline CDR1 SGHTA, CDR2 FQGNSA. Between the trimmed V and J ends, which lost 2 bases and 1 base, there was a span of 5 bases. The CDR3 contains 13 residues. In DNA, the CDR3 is TGTGCCAGCAGCTTACAGAATAACTATGGCTACACCTTC. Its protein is CASSLQNNYGYTF. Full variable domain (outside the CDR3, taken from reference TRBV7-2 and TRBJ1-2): GAGVSQSPSNKVTEKGKDVELRCDPISGHTALYWYRQSLGQGLEFLIYFQGNSAPDKSGLPSDRFSAERTGGSVSTLTIQRTQQEDSAVYLCASSLQNNYGYTFGSGTRLTVV.

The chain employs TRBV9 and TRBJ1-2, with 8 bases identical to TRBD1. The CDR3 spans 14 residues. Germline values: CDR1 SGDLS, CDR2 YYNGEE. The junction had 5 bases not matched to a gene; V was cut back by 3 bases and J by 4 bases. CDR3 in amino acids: CASSAGQALYGYTF. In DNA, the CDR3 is TGTGCCAGCAGCGCGGGACAGGCGCTCTATGGCTACACCTTC. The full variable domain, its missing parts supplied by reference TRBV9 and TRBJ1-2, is DSGVTQTPKHLITATGQRVTLRCSPRSGDLSVYWYQQSLDQGLQFLIQYYNGEERAKGNILERFSAQQFPDLHSELNLSSLELGDSALYFCASSAGQALYGYTFGSGTRLTVV.

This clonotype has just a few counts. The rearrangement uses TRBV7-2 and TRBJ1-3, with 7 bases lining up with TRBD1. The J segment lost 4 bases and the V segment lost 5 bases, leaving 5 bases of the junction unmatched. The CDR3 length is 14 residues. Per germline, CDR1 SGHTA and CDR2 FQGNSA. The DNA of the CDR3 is TGTGCCAGCAGCCCCCGGGACAGAGGAAACACCATATATTTT. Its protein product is CASSPRDRGNTIYF.

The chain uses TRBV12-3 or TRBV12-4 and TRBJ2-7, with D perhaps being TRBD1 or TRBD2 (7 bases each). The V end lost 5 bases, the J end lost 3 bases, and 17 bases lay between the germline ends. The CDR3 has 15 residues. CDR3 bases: TGTGCCAGCAGTCCAGGGGGGGGCAGGAGCTACGAGCAGTACTTC. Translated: CASSPGGGRSYEQYF.

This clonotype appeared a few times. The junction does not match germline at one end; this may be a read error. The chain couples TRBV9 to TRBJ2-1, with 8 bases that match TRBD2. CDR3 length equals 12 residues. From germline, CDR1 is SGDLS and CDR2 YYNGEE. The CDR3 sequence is CASSGTGDEQFF. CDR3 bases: TGTGCCAGTAGCGGGACTGGGGATGAGCAGTTCTTC.

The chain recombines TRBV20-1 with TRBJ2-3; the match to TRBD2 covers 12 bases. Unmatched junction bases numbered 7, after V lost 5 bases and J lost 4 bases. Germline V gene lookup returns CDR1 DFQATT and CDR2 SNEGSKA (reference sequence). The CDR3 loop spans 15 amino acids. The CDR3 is CSAPASGGAADTQYF. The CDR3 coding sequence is TGCAGTGCTCCCGCTAGCGGGGGGGCCGCAGATACGCAGTATTTT.

This CDR3 reads CASSEALQGRGGYTF. Written as DNA, the CDR3 is TGTGCCAGCAGTGAAGCGCTTCAGGGGAGGGGCGGCTACACCTTC. The chain is built from TRBV2 and TRBJ1-2; TRBD1 is a possible D gene (6 bases). Germline-derived CDR1 and CDR2 are SNHLY and FYNNEI. The CDR3 consists of 15 residues. V was cut by 0 bases and J by 8 bases, with 16 bases left in between.

As DNA, the CDR3 is TGCGCCAGCAGCTTTGACCTCAATGAGCAGTTCTTC. Translating gives CASSFDLNEQFF. V gene TRBV5-1 combines with J gene TRBJ2-1; no firm D call. The CDR3 length is 12 residues. Germline lookup yields CDR1 SGHRS and CDR2 YFSETQ. Trimming removed 2 bases from V and 6 bases from J, with 6 bases in between.

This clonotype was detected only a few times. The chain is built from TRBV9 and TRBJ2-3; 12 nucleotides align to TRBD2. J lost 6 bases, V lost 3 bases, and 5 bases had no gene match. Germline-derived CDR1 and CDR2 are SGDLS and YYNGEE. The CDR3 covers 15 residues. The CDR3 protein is CASSGSSGGADTQYF. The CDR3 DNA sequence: TGTGCCAGCAGCGGTTCTAGCGGGGGGGCGGATACGCAGTATTTT.

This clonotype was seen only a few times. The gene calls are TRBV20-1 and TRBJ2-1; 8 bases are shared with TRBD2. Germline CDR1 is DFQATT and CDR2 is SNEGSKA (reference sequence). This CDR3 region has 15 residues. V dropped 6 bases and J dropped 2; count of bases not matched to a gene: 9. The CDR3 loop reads CSAQPRRGAYNEQFF. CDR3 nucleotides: TGCAGTGCCCAACCCCGGCGGGGGGCCTACAATGAGCAGTTCTTC.

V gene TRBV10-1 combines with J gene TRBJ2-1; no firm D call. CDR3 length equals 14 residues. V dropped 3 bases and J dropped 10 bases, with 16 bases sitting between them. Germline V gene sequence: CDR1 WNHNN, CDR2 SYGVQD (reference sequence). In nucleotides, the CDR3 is TGCGCCAGCAGTGATCGTCAAGGGTTCGGAGAGCAGTTCTTC. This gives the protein CASSDRQGFGEQFF.

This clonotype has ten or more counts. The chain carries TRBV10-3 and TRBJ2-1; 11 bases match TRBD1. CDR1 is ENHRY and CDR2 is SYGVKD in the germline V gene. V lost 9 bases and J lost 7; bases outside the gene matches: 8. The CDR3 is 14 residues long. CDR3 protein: CAISGTGGKNEQFF. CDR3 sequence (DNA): TGTGCCATTAGCGGGACAGGGGGGAAGAATGAGCAGTTCTTC.

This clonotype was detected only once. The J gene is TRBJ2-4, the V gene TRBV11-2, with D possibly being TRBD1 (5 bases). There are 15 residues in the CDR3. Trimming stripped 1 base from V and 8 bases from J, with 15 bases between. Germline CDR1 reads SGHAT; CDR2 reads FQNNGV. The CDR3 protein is CASSLAQGMVDIQYF. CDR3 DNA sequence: TGTGCCAGCAGCTTAGCTCAGGGAATGGTAGACATTCAGTACTTC.

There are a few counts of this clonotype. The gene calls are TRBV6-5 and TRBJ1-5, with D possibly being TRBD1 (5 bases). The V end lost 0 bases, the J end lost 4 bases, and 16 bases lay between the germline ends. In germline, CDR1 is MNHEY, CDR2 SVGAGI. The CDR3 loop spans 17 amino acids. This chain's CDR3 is CASSYSGDPYGNQPQHF. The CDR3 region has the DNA TGTGCCAGCAGTTACTCAGGGGACCCCTACGGTAATCAGCCCCAGCATTTT.

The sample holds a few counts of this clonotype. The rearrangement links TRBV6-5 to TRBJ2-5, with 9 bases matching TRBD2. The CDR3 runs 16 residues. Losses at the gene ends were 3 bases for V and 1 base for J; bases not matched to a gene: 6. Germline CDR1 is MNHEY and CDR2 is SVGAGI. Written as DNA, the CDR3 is TGTGCCAGCAGTTATAAGGTAGCGGGGGTCCAAGAGACCCAGTACTTC. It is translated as CASSYKVAGVQETQYF.

As DNA, the CDR3 is TGTGCCAGCAGCTTAGCCCTGACGCAGGGGGTGAGGCTAGCCACCCACGAGCAGTACTTC. This translates into CASSLALTQGVRLATHEQYF. This chain joins TRBV11-1 and TRBJ2-7; TRBD1 agrees at 7 bases. This CDR3 region has 20 residues. The ends lost 0 bases at V and 5 bases at J; junction bases unmatched: 22. CDR1 and CDR2 (germline): SGHAT, FQDESV (reference sequence).

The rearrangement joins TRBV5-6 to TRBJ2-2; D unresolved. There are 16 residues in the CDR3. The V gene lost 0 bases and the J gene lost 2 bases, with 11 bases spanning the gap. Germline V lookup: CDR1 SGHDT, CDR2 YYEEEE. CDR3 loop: CASSLGRSRNTGELFF. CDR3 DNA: TGTGCCAGCAGCTTGGGCCGGAGTAGAAACACCGGGGAGCTGTTTTTT.

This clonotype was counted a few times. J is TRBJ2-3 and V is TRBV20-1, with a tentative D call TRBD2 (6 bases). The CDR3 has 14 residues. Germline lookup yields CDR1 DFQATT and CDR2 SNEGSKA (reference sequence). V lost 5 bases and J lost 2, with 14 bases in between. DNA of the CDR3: TGCAGTGCTGACGGGGGTGGCGCCACAGATACGCAGTATTTT. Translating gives CSADGGGATDTQYF.

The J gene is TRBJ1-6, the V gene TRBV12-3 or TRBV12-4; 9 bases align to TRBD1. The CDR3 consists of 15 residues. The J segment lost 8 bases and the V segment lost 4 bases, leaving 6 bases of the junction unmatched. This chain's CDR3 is CASSWGQGTDSPLHF. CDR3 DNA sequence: TGTGCCAGCAGTTGGGGACAGGGTACGGATTCACCCCTCCACTTT.

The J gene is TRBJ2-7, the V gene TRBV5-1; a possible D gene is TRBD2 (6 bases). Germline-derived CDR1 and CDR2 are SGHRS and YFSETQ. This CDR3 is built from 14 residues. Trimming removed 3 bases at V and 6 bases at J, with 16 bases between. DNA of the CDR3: TGCGCCAGCAGCTCTCCTGAGGGCGGGGTCGAGCAGTACTTC. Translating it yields CASSSPEGGVEQYF. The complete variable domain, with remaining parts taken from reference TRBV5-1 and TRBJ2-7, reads KAGVTQTPRYLIKTRGQQVTLSCSPISGHRSVSWYQQTPGQGLQFLFEYFSETQRNKGNFPGRFSGRQFSNSRSEMNVSTLELGDSALYLCASSSPEGGVEQYFGPGTRLTVT.

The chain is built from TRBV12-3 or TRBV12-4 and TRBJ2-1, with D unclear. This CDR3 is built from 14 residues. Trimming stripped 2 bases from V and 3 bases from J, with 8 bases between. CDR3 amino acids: CASSLRPYYNEQFF. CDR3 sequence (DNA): TGTGCCAGCAGTTTAAGACCCTACTACAATGAGCAGTTCTTC.